This entry lists 2 T cell receptor beta chains sequenced from one sample in a study of T cells after yellow fever vaccination. MiXCR, run by TCRdb on the 5' RACE reads, gives a single entry per CDR3 protein. The table records 200,000 to 250,000 distinct CDR3 sequences, 6.9% of them present only once. The material was CD4+ T cells sorted from PBMCs, obtained 15 days after the yellow fever booster vaccination. Receptor source: a man younger than 45 who received the YFV17D yellow fever vaccine.

This clonotype appeared many times. The chain employs TRBV20-1 and TRBJ2-3; D ambiguous. The germline CDR1 and CDR2 sequences are DFQATT and SNEGSKA (reference sequence). This CDR3 is built from 11 residues. V was shortened by 1 base and J by 6 bases, with 5 bases between the two germline ends. CDR3 DNA sequence: TGCAGTGCTAGAGTCCGTGATACGCAGTATTTT. This codes for CSARVRDTQYF.

This clonotype was picked up a small number of times. The rearrangement uses TRBV7-8 and TRBJ2-7; 9 bases line up with TRBD2. This CDR3 spans 13 amino acids. Germline V gene sequence: CDR1 SGHVS, CDR2 FQNEAQ. Trimming removed 2 bases from V and 7 bases from J; junction bases left unmatched: 3. DNA of the CDR3: TGTGCCAGCAGCTTAATCCTAGCGGGGGAGCAGTACTTC. Amino acids: CASSLILAGEQYF.